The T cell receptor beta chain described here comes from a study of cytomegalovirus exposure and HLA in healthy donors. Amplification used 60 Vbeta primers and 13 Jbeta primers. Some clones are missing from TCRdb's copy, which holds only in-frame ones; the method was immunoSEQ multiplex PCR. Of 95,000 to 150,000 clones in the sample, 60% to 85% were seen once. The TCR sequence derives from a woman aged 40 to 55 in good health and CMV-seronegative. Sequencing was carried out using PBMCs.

The CDR3 sequence is CASSSGTGVDEQYF. Here the CDR3 DNA reads TGTGCCAGCAGCTCCGGGACAGGGGTCGACGAGCAGTACTTC. V and J are TRBV7-2 and TRBJ2-7, with 10 bases lining up with TRBD1. The CDR3 is 14 amino acids. Germline CDR1 and CDR2: SGHTA and FQGNSA. V lost 4 bases, J lost 5 bases, and 5 bases stayed unmatched.